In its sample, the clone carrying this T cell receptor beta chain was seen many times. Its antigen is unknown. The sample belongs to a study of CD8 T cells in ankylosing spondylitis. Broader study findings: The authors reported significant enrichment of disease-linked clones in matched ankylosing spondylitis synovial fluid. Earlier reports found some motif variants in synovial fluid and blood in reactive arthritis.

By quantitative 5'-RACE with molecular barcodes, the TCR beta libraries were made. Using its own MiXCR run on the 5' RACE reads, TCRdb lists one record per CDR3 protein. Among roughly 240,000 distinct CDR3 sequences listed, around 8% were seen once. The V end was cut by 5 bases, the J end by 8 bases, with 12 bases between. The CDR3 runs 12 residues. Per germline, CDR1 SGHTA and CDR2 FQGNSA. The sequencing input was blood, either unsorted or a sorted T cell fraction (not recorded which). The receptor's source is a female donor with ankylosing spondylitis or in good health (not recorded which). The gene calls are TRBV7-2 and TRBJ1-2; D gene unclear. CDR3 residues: CASSPTGDGYTF. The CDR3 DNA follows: TGTGCCAGCAGCCCAACCGGCGACGGCTACACCTTC.